Presented here are 16 T cell receptor beta chains from one specimen sequenced in a study of blood T cell repertoires in COVID-19. Method: immunoSEQ multiplex PCR; TCRdb's copy keeps in-frame clones and lacks some. Here the sample spans 200,000 to 250,000 clones, roughly nine tenths being singletons. Sequencing was carried out using PBMCs or T cells enriched from blood (not recorded which). The receptor set was obtained from a young man who had recovered from COVID-19.

CDR3 in amino acids: CASSQETGTGVGKLFF. CDR3 DNA sequence: TGTGCCAGCAGCCAAGAGACTGGGACAGGGGTAGGAAAACTGTTTTTT. The gene calls are TRBV3-1 (or the pseudogene TRBV3-2) and TRBJ1-4; 10 bases agree with TRBD1. This CDR3 region has 16 residues. Germline-derived CDR1 and CDR2 are LGHDT and YNNKEL (reference sequence). Trimming removed 0 bases from V and 10 bases from J; junction bases left unmatched: 8.

V and J are TRBV27 and TRBJ1-5; D is unresolved. V lost 1 base, J lost 6 bases, and 7 bases lay in between. The CDR3 totals 13 residues. Per the germline V gene, CDR1 is MNHEY and CDR2 is SMNVEV (reference sequence). CDR3 residues: CASSLFRGQPQHF. CDR3 sequence (DNA): TGTGCCAGCAGTTTATTTCGCGGTCAGCCCCAGCATTTT.

This clone was observed a single time. The V call is TRBV2, the J call TRBJ1-5; maybe TRBD1 (5 bases). Germline V gene sequence: CDR1 SNHLY, CDR2 FYNNEI. The CDR3 covers 12 residues. V was trimmed by 3 bases and J by 6 bases, leaving 6 bases between them. The DNA of the CDR3 is TGTGCCAGCAGTGACAGGGTTCAGCCCCAGCATTTT. It is translated as CASSDRVQPQHF. The complete variable domain, with remaining parts taken from reference TRBV2 and TRBJ1-5, reads EPEVTQTPSHQVTQMGQEVILRCVPISNHLYFYWYRQILGQKVEFLVSFYNNEISEKSEIFDDQFSVERPDGSNFTLKIRSTKLEDSAMYFCASSDRVQPQHFGDGTRLSIL.

The chain joins TRBV18 to TRBJ1-6; TRBD1 aligns across 7 bases. The V gene's germline CDR1 is KGHSH and CDR2 LQKENI. The CDR3 consists of 15 residues. Trimming at V came to 6 bases and at J to 7 bases, leaving 9 bases not matched to a gene. CDR3 bases: TGTGCCAGCTCCTACACCGGGACAGAGAATTCACCCCTCCACTTT. Translation gives CASSYTGTENSPLHF.

The chain employs TRBV4-3 and TRBJ2-5, with 7 bases fitting TRBD1. With 1 base clipped from V and 4 bases from J, the junction kept 6 bases outside the gene matches. Germline V gives CDR1 LGHNA, CDR2 YSLEER. The CDR3 contains 15 residues. The CDR3 DNA reads TGCGCCAGCAGCCAAGGGCGAGGGGGCTCAGAGACCCAGTACTTC. It is translated as CASSQGRGGSETQYF.

In DNA form, the CDR3 reads TGTGCCTGGAGTACCGGGACAGGGGTGATCGGTGAAGCTTTCTTT. Translating it yields CAWSTGTGVIGEAFF. This rearrangement joins TRBV30 to TRBJ1-1; 10 nucleotides agree with TRBD1. With 2 bases clipped from V and 7 bases from J, the junction kept 10 bases outside the gene matches. Germline assignment: CDR1 GTSNPN and CDR2 SVGIG (reference sequence). This CDR3 spans 15 amino acids.

The chain carries TRBV27 and TRBJ2-2; D possibly corresponds to TRBD1 (5 bases). This CDR3 is 16 amino acids long. Germline-derived CDR1 and CDR2 are MNHEY and SMNVEV (reference sequence). The ends were cut back, 2 bases at V and 3 bases at J, with 13 bases in the middle. CDR3 nucleotide sequence: TGTGCCAGCAGTTTAATGTCTCAGGGCGACACCGGGGAGCTGTTTTTT. It encodes CASSLMSQGDTGELFF.

DNA of the CDR3: TGTGCCAGCAGCCGACAGGATGGTGGCTACACCTTC. It codes for CASSRQDGGYTF. The chain carries TRBV7-8 and TRBJ1-2; D might be TRBD1 (6 bases). Trimming left V 5 bases short and J 7 bases short, with 11 bases between. Germline CDR1 and CDR2: SGHVS and FQNEAQ. There are 12 residues in the CDR3.

The gene calls are TRBV11-2 and TRBJ2-7; TRBD2 matches at 8 bases. Losses at the gene ends were 6 bases for V and 0 bases for J; bases not matched to a gene: 7. Per germline, CDR1 SGHAT and CDR2 FQNNGV. This CDR3 spans 15 amino acids. CDR3 region: CASSIGGTSSYEQYF. CDR3 DNA sequence: TGTGCCAGCAGTATTGGTGGGACTAGCTCCTACGAGCAGTACTTC.

This clone was seen just once. The chain recombines TRBV7-8 with TRBJ1-6; 7 nucleotides align to TRBD1. Germline V gives CDR1 SGHVS, CDR2 FQNEAQ. The CDR3 consists of 17 residues. V shed 3 bases, J shed 1 base, and the junction held 6 bases outside the gene matches. For the CDR3, the DNA is TGTGCCAGCAGCTTTCGGGCAGGGGGTTCCTATAATTCACCCCTCCACTTT. This codes for CASSFRAGGSYNSPLHF. The full variable domain, in which reference TRBV7-8 and TRBJ1-6 provide the parts outside the CDR3, is GAGVSQSPRYKVAKRGQDVALRCDPISGHVSLFWYQQALGQGPEFLTYFQNEAQLDKSGLPSDRFFAERPEGSVSTLKIQRTQQEDSAVYLCASSFRAGGSYNSPLHFGNGTRLTVT.

J is TRBJ1-6 and V is TRBV6-5; 8 nucleotides match TRBD1. CDR3 length equals 15 residues. Germline values: CDR1 MNHEY, CDR2 SVGAGI. Trimming took 4 bases from V and 8 from J; bases not matched to a gene: 7. In nucleotides, the CDR3 is TGTGCCAGCAGTTCCCCGGACAGGGACTATTCACCCCTCCACTTT. Translating it yields CASSSPDRDYSPLHF.

J is TRBJ1-3 and V is TRBV25-1; D not resolved. The V gene's germline CDR1 is MGHDK and CDR2 SYGVNS. The CDR3 has 15 residues. The V end lost 1 base, the J end lost 1 base, and 8 bases lay between the germline ends. This CDR3 reads CASSEFGGSGNTIYF. The CDR3 bases are TGTGCCAGCAGTGAATTCGGAGGGTCTGGAAACACCATATATTTT.

The chain recombines TRBV12-3 or TRBV12-4 with TRBJ1-3; no clear D. Trimming left V 6 bases short and J 3 bases short, with 9 bases between. The CDR3 is 13 residues long. CDR3 in amino acids: CASSLRSGNTIYF. For the CDR3, the DNA is TGTGCCAGCAGCCTTAGGAGTGGAAACACCATATATTTT.

The rearrangement links TRBV7-9 to TRBJ1-1; possible D gene TRBD1, 5 bases. The V gene's germline CDR1 is SEHNR and CDR2 FQNEAQ (reference sequence). V dropped 8 bases and J dropped 4 bases, with 17 bases sitting between them. The CDR3 contains 14 residues. The CDR3 DNA follows: TGTGCCAGCCGGGGAGGAGGGGATTTCACTGAAGCTTTCTTT. This codes for CASRGGGDFTEAFF.

The chain couples TRBV6-5 to TRBJ2-7, with TRBD2 matching over 7 bases. Germline-derived CDR1 and CDR2 are MNHEY and SVGAGI. This CDR3 is 15 amino acids long. V shed 6 bases, J shed 0 bases, and the junction held 8 bases outside the gene matches. The DNA of the CDR3 is TGTGCCAGCAGCCCCCAGCGGGACGGCTCCTACGAGCAGTACTTC. Translation gives CASSPQRDGSYEQYF.

The chain has TRBV11-2 and TRBJ1-2; TRBD1 matches at 7 bases. Trimming removed 4 bases from V and 8 bases from J; junction bases left unmatched: 10. The CDR3 contains 14 residues. CDR1 SGHAT and CDR2 FQNNGV come from the germline V gene. CDR3 protein: CASSSGTAGAGYTF. The CDR3 coding sequence is TGTGCCAGCAGCTCTGGGACAGCCGGAGCCGGCTACACCTTC.